The rows below give T cell receptor beta chains drawn from one sample of a study of T-cell memory formation after mild COVID-19. A single record per CDR3 protein comes from TCRdb applying MiXCR to the 5' RACE reads. The data hold 530,000 or so distinct CDR3 sequences, with roughly 17% observed a single time. Sequenced material: PBMCs or a T cell subset sorted from them (not recorded which). The receptor source for this set is an adult woman who had mild COVID-19 (a few samples of this study predate the infection). Cell type and time point are not known. CDR3s include the opening cysteine and the closing phenylalanine or tryptophan. The D gene is left open where the match is weak. Where a row states a size, it is once, few, many or the class of an expanded clone; other rows omit it.

>-|TRBV11-1|-|TRBJ2-1
TGTGCCAGCAGCTTAGCTGCAGGATACAATGAGCAGTTCTTC
CASSLAAGYNEQFF
>TRBD2|TRBV7-9|-|TRBJ2-1
TGTGCCAGCAGCCCTAGGACTAGCAATGAGCAGTTCTTC
CASSPRTSNEQFF
>-|TRBV5-1|many|TRBJ2-3
TGCGCCAGCAGCTTACAGGCCAGCACAGATACGCAGTATTTT
CASSLQASTDTQYF
>TRBD2|TRBV12-3/TRBV12-4|few|TRBJ2-1
TGTGCCAGCACCGTAGCGGGGCCATTCAATGAGCAGTTCTTC
CASTVAGPFNEQFF
>-|TRBV28|-|TRBJ1-5
TGTGCCAGCAACCAGGGGAATCAGCCCCAGCATTTT
CASNQGNQPQHF
>-|TRBV2|few|TRBJ1-4
TGTGCCAGCGGACGATTAGGGTCGACTAATGAAAAACTGTTTTTT
CASGRLGSTNEKLFF
>-|TRBV15|-|TRBJ1-3
TGTGCCACCAGCAGCCGGGCCTCCGGAAACACCATATATTTT
CATSSRASGNTIYF
>TRBD2|TRBV27|few|TRBJ2-7
TGCACCAGCAGTCAGACTAGCGGGAAAAGTCCCTACGAGCAGTACTTC
CTSSQTSGKSPYEQYF
>-|TRBV6-1|-|TRBJ1-1
TGTGCCAGCAGTGAGAGGGGAGAGAGCACTGAAGCTTTCTTT
CASSERGESTEAFF
>TRBD2|TRBV7-2|-|TRBJ2-1
TGTGCCAGCAGCTTTGTGGGACTAGCGTACTACAATGAGCAGTTCTTC
CASSFVGLAYYNEQFF
>TRBD2|TRBV6-6|few|TRBJ2-3
TGTGCCAGCAGTTACTGGTCGTCTAGCGGGACCCCCGATACGCAGTATTTT
CASSYWSSSGTPDTQYF
>-|TRBV24-1|-|TRBJ2-3
TGTGCCCCGGGGTTGACAGTTAAGCGCACAGATACGCAGTATTTT
CAPGLTVKRTDTQYF
>-|TRBV2|few|TRBJ1-2
TGTGCCAGCAATAATTGGTTGGAAGCTAACTATGGCTACACCTTC
CASNNWLEANYGYTF
>-|TRBV20-1|few|TRBJ2-7
TGCAGTGCTCACTTGGACAGCTTCAACTACGAGCAGTACTTC
CSAHLDSFNYEQYF
>-|TRBV18|few|TRBJ1-2
TGTGCCAGCTCACGAAATCCCCCCCTCGCAGGGAATGGCTACACCTTC
CASSRNPPLAGNGYTF
>-|TRBV20-1|-|TRBJ1-1
TGCAGTGCTAGTCCTGTCGCGGCGGCGCACCGCACTGAAGCTTTCTTT
CSASPVAAAHRTEAFF
>TRBD2|TRBV6-5|-|TRBJ2-1
TGTGCCAGCAGTTACTCCAGGGGACTAGATGAGCAGTTCTTC
CASSYSRGLDEQFF
>-|TRBV7-2|-|TRBJ2-3
TGTGCCAGCAGCCCCCCGAGGAGTCTCTCCGGGGTGGCAGATACGCAGTATTTT
CASSPPRSLSGVADTQYF
>TRBD2|TRBV20-1|-|TRBJ2-3
TGCAGTGCTCGCCTAGCGGGCTTTAAGGGAGATACGCAGTATTTT
CSARLAGFKGDTQYF
>TRBD2|TRBV2|few|TRBJ2-1
TGTGCCAGCAGTGAGGGACTACCCTACAATGAGCAGTTCTTC
CASSEGLPYNEQFF
>TRBD2|TRBV7-3|-|TRBJ2-1
TGTGCCAGCAGCTCTAGCGGGGGGAGCGACTCCTACAATGAGCAGTTCTTC
CASSSSGGSDSYNEQFF
>TRBD1|TRBV5-1|few|TRBJ2-3
TGCGCCAGCAGCGCAACAGGGGGCTGGGATACGCAGTATTTT
CASSATGGWDTQYF
>-|TRBV5-1|few|TRBJ2-5
TGCGCCAGCAGCGACGGACAGGGAGGGTGGGAGACCCAGTACTTC
CASSDGQGGWETQYF
>-|TRBV27|few|TRBJ2-7
TGTGCCAGCAGTTTCGGGGGAGAGGGATATAACGCCTACGAGCAGTACTTC
CASSFGGEGYNAYEQYF
>TRBD2|TRBV2|-|TRBJ2-3
TGTGCCAGCAGCCGGACTAGCGGGAGTATAGATACGCAGTATTTT
CASSRTSGSIDTQYF
>-|TRBV27|-|TRBJ2-7
TGTGCCAGCAGTTTTGGCTCCCTGACCGAGCAGTACTTC
CASSFGSLTEQYF
>TRBD1|TRBV7-8|-|TRBJ1-1
TGTGCCAGCAGCATACGGACAGGGGACCTCAACACTGAAGCTTTCTTT
CASSIRTGDLNTEAFF
>-|TRBV20-1|-|TRBJ1-2
TGCAGTGCTAGAGATTTAGACCTTGGGTATGGCTACACCTTC
CSARDLDLGYGYTF
>-|TRBV5-1|-|TRBJ1-4
TGCGCCAGCAGCTTCGTCCCAGTGGGTGAAAAACTGTTTTTT
CASSFVPVGEKLFF
>-|TRBV4-3|-|TRBJ1-4
TGCGCCAGCAGCCAAGAATGGACGGTCGGGAGGGAAAAACTGTTTTTT
CASSQEWTVGREKLFF
>-|TRBV10-3|-|TRBJ1-1
TGTGCCATCAGCATAACACCTACGAACACTGAAGCTTTCTTT
CAISITPTNTEAFF
>-|TRBV12-3/TRBV12-4|few|TRBJ2-3
TGTGCCAGCAGTTTAGAACCAGATACGCAGTATTTT
CASSLEPDTQYF
>TRBD1|TRBV5-1|many|TRBJ2-7
TGCGCCAGCAGCACGGGACAGGGCCGACCCTCCTACGAGCAGTACTTC
CASSTGQGRPSYEQYF
>-|TRBV12-3/TRBV12-4|-|TRBJ2-3
TGTGCCAGCAGTTTCCGGACCGGAGGCACAGATACGCAGTATTTT
CASSFRTGGTDTQYF
>-|TRBV15|many|TRBJ1-4
TGTGCCACCAGCAGAGATGGGATTCGCACTAATGAAAAACTGTTTTTT
CATSRDGIRTNEKLFF
>-|TRBV18|few|TRBJ1-6
TGTGCCAGCTCACCAGGACGGGCAGATAATTCACCCCTCCACTTT
CASSPGRADNSPLHF
>TRBD1|TRBV19|few|TRBJ2-3
TGTGCCAGTAGCCGACAGGGGGCCCCGGATACGCAGTATTTT
CASSRQGAPDTQYF
>-|TRBV14|few|TRBJ2-7
TGTGCCAGCAGCCAACCCGGCAGCTCCTACGAGCAGTACTTC
CASSQPGSSYEQYF
>TRBD2|TRBV12-3/TRBV12-4|-|TRBJ2-3
TGTGCCAGCAGCTCAAGCCTAGCGGGGGTTCCCACAGATACGCAGTATTTT
CASSSSLAGVPTDTQYF
>-|TRBV15|-|TRBJ2-2
TGTGCCACCAGCAGAGGACGGATCACCGGGGAGCTGTTTTTT
CATSRGRITGELFF
>TRBD1|TRBV5-6|few|TRBJ1-2
TGTGCCAGCAGACCTACCACCAGGGGGGATGGCTACACCTTC
CASRPTTRGDGYTF
>TRBD1|TRBV19|-|TRBJ2-1
TGTGCCAGTAGGACTAATCACCGGGACAGGGGTTACAATGAGCAGTTCTTC
CASRTNHRDRGYNEQFF
>-|TRBV12-3/TRBV12-4|-|TRBJ1-5
TGTGCCAGCAGTTTTTCAGAGGATCAGCCCCAGCATTTT
CASSFSEDQPQHF
>-|TRBV7-7|few|TRBJ2-2
TGTGCTAGCAGCGTAAGGTTCTCCGGGGAGCTGTTTTTT
CASSVRFSGELFF
>-|TRBV19|-|TRBJ2-3
TGTGCCAGTAACGTCGGTCCAGTTGATACGCAGTATTTT
CASNVGPVDTQYF
>-|TRBV4-2|few|TRBJ2-1
TGTGCCAGCAGCCAAGAATCTATAGGCCCGTACAATGAGCAGTTCTTC
CASSQESIGPYNEQFF
>-|TRBV20-1|-|TRBJ1-1
TGCAGTGCTAGTCGAGCGGGACGGACGAACACTGAAGCTTTCTTT
CSASRAGRTNTEAFF
>-|TRBV29-1|-|TRBJ2-7
TGCAGCGTTCAGGACAGTACCGAGCAGTACTTC
CSVQDSTEQYF
>-|TRBV4-1|-|TRBJ2-5
TGCGCCAGCAGCTCTAAAGGGGTGGACGGAGAGACCCAGTACTTC
CASSSKGVDGETQYF